Sequencing of this TCR beta chain was carried out in a study of cytomegalovirus exposure and HLA in healthy donors. PCR involved 60 Vbeta and 13 Jbeta primers. TCRdb's table, derived via immunoSEQ multiplex PCR, lists solely in-frame clones and lacks some. The table lists over 110,000 clones, 70% to 75% of them singletons, with 1% to 1.5% in the top ten. V lost 3 bases and J lost 0; bases outside the gene matches: 4. There are 16 residues in the CDR3. The germline gives CDR1 LNHDA, CDR2 SQIVND (reference sequence). There are a few counts of this clone. Sequencing was performed on PBMCs. V is TRBV19 and J is TRBJ2-1; the match to TRBD2 covers 8 bases. This clonotype was obtained from a woman between 40 and 55 years old in good health and CMV-seronegative. The CDR3 DNA reads as TGTGCCAGTAGTATTTTCGCGGGGGGCTCCTACAATGAGCAGTTCTTC. Encoded protein: CASSIFAGGSYNEQFF.